This record covers a single TCR beta chain. This specimen belongs to a study of identical twins. MiXCR, applied by TCRdb to the 5' RACE reads, yields one record per CDR3 protein. The repertoire holds some 190,000 distinct CDR3 sequences, with less than 20% as singletons. CDR1 is SGHRS and CDR2 is YFSETQ in the germline V gene. Trimming took 4 bases from V and 5 from J; bases not matched to a gene: 10. The CDR3 runs 16 residues. These records were also assigned to another study, of T cells expressing NK-cell markers.

This clonotype originated in a woman younger than 30 in good health. This chain links TRBV5-1 with TRBJ2-5; 11 bases match TRBD1. The sequenced material came from CD8+ T cells sorted from blood. The CDR3 DNA reads TGCGCCAGCAGCCACCGGGAAGGACAGGGGGCGGAGACCCAGTACTTC. Translation gives CASSHREGQGAETQYF. The full variable domain, its missing parts supplied by reference TRBV5-1 and TRBJ2-5, is KAGVTQTPRYLIKTRGQQVTLSCSPISGHRSVSWYQQTPGQGLQFLFEYFSETQRNKGNFPGRFSGRQFSNSRSEMNVSTLELGDSALYLCASSHREGQGAETQYFGPGTRLLVL.